This T cell receptor (beta chain) emerged from a study of T cell changes during pregnancy in multiple sclerosis. Looked up from germline, CDR1 is MGHDK and CDR2 is SYGVNS. CDR3 length: 14 amino acids. Unmatched junction bases numbered 4, after V lost 6 bases and J lost 1 base. Profiling relied on immunoSEQ multiplex PCR, and the TCRdb table lists in-frame clones only, not all of them. This sample carries some 38,000 clones, nearly 95% of them seen once, and the ten largest clones take under 0.4%. The chain has TRBV25-1 and TRBJ2-5, with 8 bases identical to TRBD1. The clonotype was recovered from a female donor in good health, enrolled as a control in a pregnancy study. The specimen was CD4+ T cells from peripheral blood mononuclear cells, collected after pregnancy. This CDR3 is CASRGTGTQETQYF. CDR3 nucleotide sequence: TGTGCCAGCAGGGGGACAGGAACCCAAGAGACCCAGTACTTC.